These T cell receptor beta chains were read from a single sample in a study of blood T cell repertoires in COVID-19. Measured with immunoSEQ multiplex PCR; TCRdb has only the in-frame clones, and not every one. The table includes 250,000 to 350,000 clones, 80% to 90% detected once. The sequenced sample consisted of PBMCs or T cells enriched from blood (not recorded which). The receptors here all came from a woman aged 18-30 years who had recovered from COVID-19. The CDR3 runs from the conserved cysteine through the conserved F or W. Fields, in order: V gene, J gene, clone size, D gene, CDR3 DNA, CDR3 protein. D genes are given only for firm matches. Clone size is given for some rows only: seen once, a few or many times, or a class if the clone is expanded.

TRBV9	TRBJ2-1	few	.	TGTGCCAGCACATGGGCGAGCTCCTACAATGAGCAGTTCTTC	CASTWASSYNEQFF
TRBV7-9	TRBJ2-5	.	TRBD2	TGTGCCAGCAGCTTAGGGACGATAGCGGGGCCCGCCGGGGAGACCCAGTACTTC	CASSLGTIAGPAGETQYF
TRBV5-6	TRBJ1-3	.	.	TGTGCCAGCAGCTTCCGGTCCAGACTTGGAAACACCATATATTTT	CASSFRSRLGNTIYF
TRBV18	TRBJ2-2	.	.	TGTGCCAGCTCACCCTTTGCGGGGGCCGACACCGGGGAGCTGTTTTTT	CASSPFAGADTGELFF
TRBV29-1	TRBJ2-2	.	TRBD2	TGCAGCGTGGAAGGACTAGCGGGGGCAAACACCGGGGAGCTGTTTTTT	CSVEGLAGANTGELFF
TRBV2	TRBJ2-6	.	.	TGTGCCAGCTGGTTACAGGGCGCTGGGGCCAACGTCCTGACTTTC	CASWLQGAGANVLTF
TRBV3-1/TRBV3-2	TRBJ2-1	.	TRBD2	TGTGCCAGCAGTTTACTAGCGGGGGGCCCGGGCAATGAGCAGTTCTTC	CASSLLAGGPGNEQFF
TRBV2	TRBJ2-1	.	TRBD2	TGTGCCAGCAGGGTCGGACTAGCGGGGGGACACAATGAGCAGTTCTTC	CASRVGLAGGHNEQFF
TRBV9	TRBJ2-3	.	TRBD2	TGTGCCAGCAGCTGGACTAGCGGGCAACCTACTACGCAGTATTTT	CASSWTSGQPTTQYF
TRBV2	TRBJ1-1	.	.	TGTGCCAGCAGTGAGGCCAACCGGGGTTTTAACACTGAAGCTTTCTTT	CASSEANRGFNTEAFF
TRBV19	TRBJ1-5	.	.	TGTGCCAGTAGTATTGGGCAGGACAATCAGCCCCAGCATTTT	CASSIGQDNQPQHF
TRBV30	TRBJ1-5	.	.	TGTGCCTGGAGTGTGGGGGGGGGCAATCAGCCCCAGCATTTT	CAWSVGGGNQPQHF
TRBV6-1	TRBJ1-2	.	.	TGTGCCAGCAGTGAAACAGGGAGCATCTATGGCTACACCTTC	CASSETGSIYGYTF
TRBV7-9	TRBJ2-7	.	.	TGTGCCAGCAGCTCCCGGGACACCGATCCCTACGAGCAGTACTTC	CASSSRDTDPYEQYF
TRBV10-3	TRBJ1-4	.	TRBD1	TGTGCCATCAGCTCAGGACAGGCCGAAAAACTGTTTTTT	CAISSGQAEKLFF
TRBV2	TRBJ1-5	.	.	TGTGCCAGCAGTGCTCCTAGCAATCAGCCCCAGCATTTT	CASSAPSNQPQHF
TRBV5-1	TRBJ1-2	.	.	TGCGCCAGCAGCCCGGAGGGAGCTAACTATGGCTACACCTTC	CASSPEGANYGYTF
TRBV7-6	TRBJ1-4	.	.	TGTGCCAGCAGCTTCCCCGACAGTGTTGCAACTAATGAAAAACTGTTTTTT	CASSFPDSVATNEKLFF
TRBV14	TRBJ2-7	.	TRBD2	TGTGCCAGCAGCCAAGGCACCCCAGGCGGGGGACTTCCCTACGAGCAGTACTTC	CASSQGTPGGGLPYEQYF
TRBV28	TRBJ2-7	once	TRBD2	TGTGCCAGCAGCGACGCGGGGGATGAAACCTACGAGCAGTACTTC	CASSDAGDETYEQYF
TRBV29-1	TRBJ1-4	.	.	TGCAGCGTGGGGGGGGGCACTAATGAAAAACTGTTTTTT	CSVGGGTNEKLFF
TRBV5-1	TRBJ2-2	.	.	TGCGCCAGCTTTTTGTCGGGACAGAACACCGGGGAGCTGTTTTTT	CASFLSGQNTGELFF
TRBV28	TRBJ1-2	.	.	TGTGCCAGCAGTTTTAGTGCACTGAATGGCTACACCTTC	CASSFSALNGYTF
TRBV2	TRBJ2-1	.	TRBD2	TGTGCCAGCAGTGAAAACGGGGGACTAGCACAGTTCTTC	CASSENGGLAQFF
TRBV29-1	TRBJ2-3	.	TRBD1	TGCAGCGTTGAATCGACAGGGGACGGAACAGATACGCAGTATTTT	CSVESTGDGTDTQYF
TRBV6-5	TRBJ1-1	once	.	TGTGCCAGCAGTTACGGAGGTGCGGCGAACACTGAAGCTTTCTTT	CASSYGGAANTEAFF
TRBV5-6	TRBJ1-6	.	.	TGTGCCAGCAGCCCCCGGGACTCCTATAATTCACCCCTCCACTTT	CASSPRDSYNSPLHF
TRBV10-3	TRBJ2-2	.	TRBD1	TGTGCCATCAGAGACAGGGCCACCGGGGAGCTGTTTTTT	CAIRDRATGELFF
TRBV4-1	TRBJ1-4	.	.	TGCGCCAGCAGCGGCAAAACAGGGAGAACGGAAACAACTAATGAAAAACTGTTTTTT	CASSGKTGRTETTNEKLFF
TRBV3-1/TRBV3-2	TRBJ2-2	.	.	TGTGCCAGCAGTTATGAAACTACCGGGGAGCTGTTTTTT	CASSYETTGELFF
TRBV28	TRBJ2-7	.	.	TGTGCCAGCAGTTCGACAGCGTGGGAGCAGTACTTC	CASSSTAWEQYF
TRBV6-6	TRBJ1-1	.	.	TGTGCCAGCAGTTCCCCCGGCGGAAAGAACACTGAAGCTTTCTTT	CASSSPGGKNTEAFF
TRBV3-1/TRBV3-2	TRBJ1-6	.	.	TGTGCCAGCAGCCAGAGGAGCGGGGGCGGCTCTAATTCACCCCTCCACTTT	CASSQRSGGGSNSPLHF
TRBV18	TRBJ1-1	.	.	TGTGCCAGCTCACCAAACCAGCGGGACATGAACACTGAAGCTTTCTTT	CASSPNQRDMNTEAFF
TRBV19	TRBJ2-7	once	TRBD2	TGTGCCAGTAGTCTAGGGCCGGGACTAGCGGGCCCCTACGAGCAGTACTTC	CASSLGPGLAGPYEQYF
TRBV6-2/TRBV6-3	TRBJ2-1	.	.	TGTGCCAGCAGTCCCCGAGGCTACAATGAGCAGTTCTTC	CASSPRGYNEQFF
TRBV2	TRBJ1-4	.	.	TGTGCCAGCAAGGGGATGACCAGGGGCGGGGAAAAACTGTTTTTT	CASKGMTRGGEKLFF
TRBV5-1	TRBJ1-1	.	TRBD1	TGCGCCAGCAGCTCGGGACAGACGAACACTGAAGCTTTCTTT	CASSSGQTNTEAFF
TRBV7-6	TRBJ2-4	few	.	TGTGCCAGCAGCGCTACTCAGGGGAGGGGAAACATTCAGTACTTC	CASSATQGRGNIQYF
TRBV3-1/TRBV3-2	TRBJ1-6	.	.	TGTGCCAGCAGCCAAGAGATAGTCTCGGCCCTCCACTTT	CASSQEIVSALHF
TRBV10-2	TRBJ2-2	.	TRBD2	TGCGCCAGTAAGATAGCGGGGGGGCCCTCCGGGGAGCTGTTTTTT	CASKIAGGPSGELFF
TRBV30	TRBJ1-5	.	.	TGTGCCTGGAGTGTGGCAGGGGATCAGCCCCAGCATTTT	CAWSVAGDQPQHF
TRBV19	TRBJ2-1	.	.	TGTGCCAGTAGCCACCGAGTAGGAGCATCCTTGGGTCGGGTTGAGCAGTTCTTC	CASSHRVGASLGRVEQFF
TRBV10-3	TRBJ2-7	.	TRBD2	TGTGCCATCAGTCCTAGCGGGGGGAGCGGGTACGAGCAGTACTTC	CAISPSGGSGYEQYF
TRBV6-5	TRBJ1-1	.	.	TGTGCCAGCAGTTATGATCAGGGGAACACTGAAGCTTTCTTT	CASSYDQGNTEAFF
TRBV30	TRBJ1-2	.	.	TGTGCCTGGATAGGGAGGGGAAGGGCCCTCTATGGCTACACCTTC	CAWIGRGRALYGYTF
TRBV4-1	TRBJ1-1	once	.	TGCGCCAGCAGCCAAGTTGGTACAGATAACACTGAAGCTTTCTTT	CASSQVGTDNTEAFF
TRBV4-1	TRBJ2-3	few	TRBD2	TGCGCCAGCAGCCAAAAGACTAGCGGGGGGGTCGATACGCAGTATTTT	CASSQKTSGGVDTQYF
TRBV7-2	TRBJ2-7	.	.	TGTGCCAGCAGCCAACGACCCCCTAGCTCCTACGAGCAGTACTTC	CASSQRPPSSYEQYF
TRBV11-2	TRBJ2-3	.	TRBD2	TGTGCCAGCAGCTACATAGCGGGGGGAGTAACAGATACGCAGTATTTT	CASSYIAGGVTDTQYF
TRBV3-1/TRBV3-2	TRBJ2-5	.	.	TGTGCCAGCAGCCAAGAAGAGGACAGGGGTTCGGGGGGGACTAAAGAGACCCAGTACTTC	CASSQEEDRGSGGTKETQYF
TRBV27	TRBJ2-3	.	TRBD2	TGTGCCAGCAGTCCGGGACTAGCGGGGGGGTCAGATACGCAGTATTTT	CASSPGLAGGSDTQYF
TRBV9	TRBJ1-2	.	.	TGTGCCAGCAGCGTATCGGGGGACTATGGCTACACCTTC	CASSVSGDYGYTF
TRBV7-2	TRBJ1-3	.	.	TGTGCCAGCAGCCAACAGGGTTTAGCTGGAAACACCATATATTTT	CASSQQGLAGNTIYF
TRBV4-1	TRBJ2-3	.	TRBD2	TGCGCCAGCAGCCCCGGACCGGGAGGTCCCACAGATACGCAGTATTTT	CASSPGPGGPTDTQYF
TRBV19	TRBJ1-2	.	TRBD1	TGTGCCAGTAGCATGACAGGGTTGAACGGCTACACCTTC	CASSMTGLNGYTF
TRBV18	TRBJ1-2	.	.	TGTGCCAGCTCACCTCCCGGACGGGGAAACTATGGCTACACCTTC	CASSPPGRGNYGYTF
TRBV6-1	TRBJ2-7	.	.	TGTGCCAGCAGTGAGGGGCAGGGGACCTACTACGAGCAGTACTTC	CASSEGQGTYYEQYF
TRBV7-9	TRBJ1-1	.	TRBD1	TGTGCCAGCAGCCTACAGGGGATGAACACTGAAGCTTTCTTT	CASSLQGMNTEAFF
TRBV19	TRBJ1-6	.	.	TGTGCCAGTAGTACAGGAGGCTCACCCCTCCACTTT	CASSTGGSPLHF